The 10 T cell receptor beta chains in this list originate from one sample, sequenced in a study of blood T cells in healthy people across ages. A second PCR of 7 to 11 cycles used a sample-barcoded 5' primer and a J-beta primer mix. One entry per CDR3 protein, called by TCRdb with MiXCR from the 5' RACE reads. The data show 780,000 or so distinct CDR3 sequences, about 53% seen once. The sequencing sample was made of blood. Source of these receptors: a man older than 75 in good health.

This rearrangement joins TRBV6-2 or TRBV6-3 to TRBJ2-3; perhaps TRBD2 as D (6 bases). Germline V lookup: CDR1 MNHEY, CDR2 SVGEGT. There are 15 residues in the CDR3. Trimming took 0 bases from V and 4 from J, leaving 11 bases between them. CDR3 nucleotide sequence: TGTGCCAGCAGTTACTCGCGGGGTTCGCCAGATACGCAGTATTTT. Translated: CASSYSRGSPDTQYF.

The chain is built from TRBV11-2 and TRBJ1-2; D is uncertain. CDR3 length equals 13 residues. Germline V gene sequence: CDR1 SGHAT, CDR2 FQNNGV. Trimming removed 5 bases at V and 7 bases at J, with 14 bases between. For the CDR3, the DNA is TGTGCCAGCAGCGTCACTCCAGGTGGTGGCTACACCTTC. Translated, it gives CASSVTPGGGYTF.

This rearrangement joins TRBV20-1 to TRBJ2-7; 7 bases are shared with TRBD2. The CDR3 has 15 amino acids. V gave up 6 bases and J gave up 3 bases; unmatched junction bases: 14. CDR1 and CDR2 from the germline V gene are DFQATT and SNEGSKA (reference sequence). The CDR3 here is CSADPNERDYYEQYF. In DNA form, the CDR3 reads TGCAGTGCCGACCCCAACGAGCGGGACTACTACGAGCAGTACTTC.

In this sample, this clonotype turned up a few times. V gene TRBV29-1 combines with J gene TRBJ1-2; 8 bases line up with TRBD1. Germline loops: CDR1 SQVTM, CDR2 ANQGSEA. The J segment lost 7 bases and the V segment lost 4 bases, leaving 8 bases of the junction unmatched. The CDR3 sequence is 13 residues long. As DNA, the CDR3 is TGCAGCGTTGGCCAGGGACAGGCTGGTGGCTACACCTTC. Translated, it gives CSVGQGQAGGYTF.

The J gene is TRBJ2-1, the V gene TRBV12-3 or TRBV12-4; TRBD2 matches at 11 bases. The CDR3 length is 14 residues. J was trimmed by 15 bases and V by 5 bases; bases with no gene match: 12. CDR3 residues: CASSRLTSGAGRFF. The DNA of the CDR3 is TGTGCCAGCAGTCGTCTGACTAGCGGGGCTGGTCGGTTCTTC.

The CDR3 loop is CASSLGASGTQYF. The CDR3 DNA reads as TGTGCCAGCAGCTTAGGCGCCTCGGGGACCCAGTACTTC. This sequence joins TRBV7-9 and TRBJ2-7, with D hard to call. The assigned J gene may be wrong: the sequence end matches TRBJ2-5 better. Germline CDR1 is SEHNR and CDR2 is FQNEAQ (reference sequence). The CDR3 length is 13 residues.

This chain links TRBV6-1 with TRBJ1-5, with 10 bases fitting TRBD1. J was trimmed by 5 bases and V by 8 bases; bases with no gene match: 6. The CDR3 length is 14 residues. Germline loops: CDR1 MNHNS, CDR2 SASEGT. Here the CDR3 DNA reads TGTGCCAGCCAACCGGGACAGGGGTATCAGCCCCAGCATTTT. As protein: CASQPGQGYQPQHF.

This chain uses TRBV25-1 with TRBJ2-7; TRBD1 matches at 8 bases. The CDR3 runs to 14 residues. CDR1 is MGHDK and CDR2 is SYGVNS in the germline V gene. The junction had 8 bases not matched to a gene; V was cut back by 5 bases and J by 5 bases. CDR3 coding DNA: TGTGCCAGCAGTCCCGCCGGGACAGGAAACGAGCAGTACTTC. Translation gives CASSPAGTGNEQYF.

The chain employs TRBV5-1 and TRBJ2-6; no clear D. The germline V and J ends were trimmed by 2 bases and 0 bases, with 6 bases remaining between them. CDR1 is SGHRS, CDR2 YFSETQ, per germline. There are 15 residues in the CDR3. In DNA form, the CDR3 reads TGCGCCAGCAGCTTTGACTTCTCTGGGGCCAACGTCCTGACTTTC. Protein product: CASSFDFSGANVLTF.

V is TRBV2 and J is TRBJ1-2; 9 bases agree with TRBD1. CDR1 is SNHLY and CDR2 is FYNNEI in the germline V gene. The CDR3 has 14 residues. V gave up 10 bases and J gave up 2 bases; unmatched junction bases: 8. CDR3: CATRDRVTNYGYTF. The DNA of the CDR3 is TGTGCCACCCGGGACAGGGTCACCAACTATGGCTACACCTTC.